Presented here are 32 T cell receptor beta chains from one specimen sequenced in a study of neoadjuvant nivolumab and ipilimumab in lung cancer. Libraries were prepared by immunoSEQ multiplex PCR; TCRdb keeps only in-frame clonotypes and omits some of them. The table includes around 21,000 clones, more than 65% detected once. Material: peripheral blood, obtained before neoadjuvant nivolumab, alone or with ipilimumab. The receptor set was obtained from an adult with non-small cell lung cancer.

The rearrangement uses TRBV9 and TRBJ1-2; D might be TRBD1 (6 bases). Trimming took 0 bases from V and 3 from J, leaving 9 bases between them. CDR3 size: 14 residues. Germline V gene data show CDR1 as SGDLS and CDR2 as YYNGEE. CDR3 in amino acids: CASSVVPGDYGYTF. CDR3 sequence (DNA): TGTGCCAGCAGCGTAGTCCCAGGGGACTATGGCTACACCTTC.

This clone has just one count. V usage is TRBV7-8 and J usage is TRBJ2-7; D possibly corresponds to TRBD2 (6 bases). V was trimmed by 5 bases and J by 3 bases, leaving 14 bases between them. The CDR3 consists of 14 residues. Looked up from germline, CDR1 is SGHVS and CDR2 is FQNEAQ. The CDR3 region is CASSRGMEGYEQYF. The CDR3 nucleotides are TGTGCCAGCAGCCGGGGGATGGAAGGCTACGAGCAGTACTTC.

The rearrangement uses TRBV7-2 and TRBJ1-1; TRBD1 might be the D (5 bases). Trimming removed 4 bases from V and 1 base from J, with 7 bases in between. CDR1 and CDR2 (germline): SGHTA, FQGNSA. The CDR3 contains 13 residues. This CDR3 reads CASSSDRNTEAFF. The CDR3 nucleotides are TGTGCCAGCAGCTCTGACAGGAACACTGAAGCTTTCTTT.

Written as DNA, the CDR3 is TGCAGCGTTGTAGAGAGGGGGAATCAGCCCCAGCATTTT. Translation gives CSVVERGNQPQHF. The V call is TRBV29-1, the J call TRBJ1-5; possibly TRBD1 for D (6 bases). Germline V gene data show CDR1 as SQVTM and CDR2 as ANQGSEA. The CDR3 length is 13 residues. The V end lost 4 bases, the J end lost 4 bases, and 11 bases lay between the germline ends.

The V and J genes are TRBV11-2 and TRBJ2-7; D not resolved. The CDR3 has 11 amino acids. Trimming cost V 5 bases and J 3 bases, with 5 bases left between them. Per the germline V gene, CDR1 is SGHAT and CDR2 is FQNNGV. The CDR3 sequence: CASSPGYEQYF. DNA for the CDR3: TGTGCCAGCAGCCCCGGCTACGAGCAGTACTTC.

This rearrangement joins TRBV19 to TRBJ2-1; 7 bases are shared with TRBD2. The germline CDR1 and CDR2 sequences are LNHDA and SQIVND (reference sequence). The ends lost 5 bases at V and 6 bases at J; junction bases unmatched: 10. The CDR3 spans 15 residues. The chain's CDR3 is CASSFQSAGANEQFF. CDR3 coding DNA: TGTGCCAGTAGTTTTCAGTCGGCGGGAGCCAATGAGCAGTTCTTC. Complete variable domain (other parts from reference TRBV19 and TRBJ2-1): DGGITQSPKYLFRKEGQNVTLSCEQNLNHDAMYWYRQDPGQGLRLIYYSQIVNDFQKGDIAEGYSVSREKKESFPLTVTSAQKNPTAFYLCASSFQSAGANEQFFGPGTRLTVL.

This rearrangement joins TRBV4-2 to TRBJ1-4; D may be TRBD1 (5 bases). The germline gives CDR1 LGHNA, CDR2 YNFKEQ. CDR3 length: 14 residues. Trimming took 4 bases from V and 7 from J, leaving 13 bases between them. In nucleotides, the CDR3 is TGTGCCAGCAGCCCCCGACAGCTCGCTGAAAAACTGTTTTTT. It is translated as CASSPRQLAEKLFF.

The chain has TRBV5-1 and TRBJ2-5, with D perhaps TRBD2 (5 bases). The CDR3 runs 13 residues. Germline V gene lookup returns CDR1 SGHRS and CDR2 YFSETQ. The germline V and J ends were trimmed by 4 bases and 5 bases, with 12 bases remaining between them. The CDR3 nucleotides read TGCGCCAGCAGCCCTTGGGGAGCGGAGACCCAGTACTTC. Translating gives CASSPWGAETQYF.

The chain joins TRBV5-5 to TRBJ2-5, with TRBD1 identical over 7 bases. This CDR3 region has 14 residues. The germline CDR1 and CDR2 sequences are SGHKS and YYEKEE (reference sequence). V was clipped by 2 bases and J by 3 bases; unmatched bases: 4. The CDR3 protein is CASSFGGTEETQYF. The CDR3 DNA is TGTGCCAGCAGCTTTGGTGGGACAGAAGAGACCCAGTACTTC.

For the CDR3, the DNA is TGCGCCAGCAGCTCCTGGACTAGCGGAGGAACCGGGGAGCTGTTTTTT. This encodes CASSSWTSGGTGELFF. The chain couples TRBV5-1 to TRBJ2-2; 10 nucleotides match TRBD2. The V and J ends lost 3 bases and 5 bases, in that order; junction bases with no gene match: 7. CDR3 length: 16 residues. CDR1 SGHRS and CDR2 YFSETQ come from the germline V gene.

The DNA of the CDR3 is TGCGCCAGCAGCCAAGCCGGCGAGCAGTACTTC. Residues: CASSQAGEQYF. This sequence joins TRBV4-3 and TRBJ2-7, with D unclear. Per germline, CDR1 LGHNA and CDR2 YSLEER. This CDR3 contains 11 residues. Trimming stripped 1 base from V and 6 bases from J, with 4 bases between.

The chain has TRBV7-2 and TRBJ2-3; 11 nucleotides agree with TRBD2. Germline values: CDR1 SGHTA, CDR2 FQGNSA. This CDR3 spans 15 amino acids. Trimming took 0 bases from V and 4 from J; bases not matched to a gene: 0. The CDR3 reads CASSLASGRADTQYF. The CDR3 DNA reads TGTGCCAGCAGCTTAGCTAGCGGGAGGGCAGATACGCAGTATTTT.

The CDR3 region is CASSQEARLETQYF. As DNA, the CDR3 is TGCGCCAGCAGCCAAGAGGCCCGGTTGGAGACCCAGTACTTC. This chain joins TRBV4-1 and TRBJ2-5, with D unclear. V lost 0 bases, J lost 5 bases, and 10 bases lay in between. The germline V gene has CDR1 MGHRA and CDR2 YSYEKL. The CDR3 has 14 amino acids.

Here the CDR3 DNA reads TGTGCCAGCAGTTCGCGGACAGGGGGCGATCAGCCCCAGCATTTT. Protein: CASSSRTGGDQPQHF. This rearrangement joins TRBV6-5 to TRBJ1-5, with TRBD1 matching over 11 bases. This CDR3 comprises 15 residues. V was pared by 4 bases and J by 5 bases, with 4 bases of the junction left unmatched. Germline lookup yields CDR1 MNHEY and CDR2 SVGAGI.

The rearrangement uses TRBV5-6 and TRBJ2-5; a possible D gene is TRBD2 (5 bases). Trimming removed 2 bases from V and 5 bases from J, with 10 bases in between. The CDR3 contains 13 residues. Per germline, CDR1 SGHDT and CDR2 YYEEEE. The CDR3 nucleotides are TGTGCCAGCAGCTTTACGACGGGGGAGACCCAGTACTTC. Protein product: CASSFTTGETQYF.

This chain connects TRBV27 to TRBJ2-3; D gene unclear. V lost 1 base, J lost 0 bases, and 5 bases lay in between. The CDR3 is made up of 14 amino acids. Germline CDR1 and CDR2: MNHEY and SMNVEV (reference sequence). CDR3 bases: TGTGCCAGCAGTTTATTTGTTAGCACAGATACGCAGTATTTT. This encodes CASSLFVSTDTQYF.

The chain combines TRBV5-1 with TRBJ2-1, with 7 bases identical to TRBD1. V shed 3 bases, J shed 4 bases, and the junction held 10 bases outside the gene matches. The CDR3 has 16 amino acids. Germline V gives CDR1 SGHRS, CDR2 YFSETQ. The CDR3 DNA follows: TGCGCCAGCAGCTCCCGACAGGGACAACCATACAATGAGCAGTTCTTC. This sequence encodes CASSSRQGQPYNEQFF.

The rearrangement uses TRBV11-2 and TRBJ2-5; D not certain. Trimming shortened V by 5 bases and J by 5 bases, and 18 bases separated the two germline ends. Germline V lookup: CDR1 SGHAT, CDR2 FQNNGV. This CDR3 contains 15 residues. CDR3 DNA: TGTGCCAGCAGCCACTTAACAGTCGAAAGGGAGACCCAGTACTTC. It is translated as CASSHLTVERETQYF. The entire variable domain, with the rest obtained from reference TRBV11-2 and TRBJ2-5, is as follows: EAGVAQSPRYKIIEKRQSVAFWCNPISGHATLYWYQQILGQGPKLLIQFQNNGVVDDSQLPKDRFSAERLKGVDSTLKIQPAKLEDSAVYLCASSHLTVERETQYFGPGTRLLVL.

The chain joins TRBV7-8 to TRBJ2-7, with 7 bases matching TRBD1. The germline V gene encodes CDR1 SGHVS and CDR2 FQNEAQ. With V trimmed by 1 base and J by 2 bases, 2 bases remained unmatched. The CDR3 spans 14 residues. The CDR3 DNA reads as TGTGCCAGCAGCTTAGAACAGGGGCCCTACGAGCAGTACTTC. Translating it yields CASSLEQGPYEQYF.

V gene TRBV10-3 combines with J gene TRBJ2-7; TRBD2 matches 13 bases. In germline, CDR1 is ENHRY, CDR2 SYGVKD. The CDR3 has 14 amino acids. The V and J ends lost 6 bases and 4 bases, in that order; junction bases with no gene match: 3. The DNA for the CDR3 is TGTGCCATCAGGAGGACTAGCGGGAGATACGAGCAGTACTTC. Protein sequence: CAIRRTSGRYEQYF.

This clone appeared a single time. The chain employs TRBV5-4 and TRBJ2-3; 8 nucleotides align to TRBD2. From germline, CDR1 is SGHNT and CDR2 YYREEE (reference sequence). J lost 4 bases, V lost 0 bases, and 7 bases had no gene match. The CDR3 totals 16 residues. CDR3 region: CASSLAGREVADTQYF. The CDR3, as DNA: TGTGCCAGCAGCTTGGCGGGGCGGGAGGTTGCAGATACGCAGTATTTT.

This clone was counted a single time. The chain couples TRBV5-1 to TRBJ2-7; the match to TRBD1 covers 7 bases. This CDR3 is built from 11 residues. CDR1 and CDR2 from the germline V gene are SGHRS and YFSETQ. The trim removed 7 bases at V and 5 bases at J, leaving 3 bases unmatched. In DNA, the CDR3 is TGCGCCAGCGTTCAGGGGGACGAGCAGTACTTC. Amino acids: CASVQGDEQYF. The variable domain in full, completed from reference TRBV5-1 and TRBJ2-7, reads KAGVTQTPRYLIKTRGQQVTLSCSPISGHRSVSWYQQTPGQGLQFLFEYFSETQRNKGNFPGRFSGRQFSNSRSEMNVSTLELGDSALYLCASVQGDEQYFGPGTRLTVT.

This chain links TRBV4-3 with TRBJ1-2; the D gene is possibly TRBD1 (6 bases). Germline loops: CDR1 LGHNA, CDR2 YSLEER. The germline V and J ends were trimmed by 0 bases and 4 bases, with 12 bases remaining between them. The CDR3 totals 15 residues. CDR3 bases: TGCGCCAGCAGCCAAGAACAGGGAAGGATCTATGGCTACACCTTC. Translating it yields CASSQEQGRIYGYTF.

The rearrangement uses TRBV5-1 and TRBJ2-3; maybe TRBD2 (5 bases). The CDR3 is 15 residues long. The V end lost 0 bases, the J end lost 2 bases, and 10 bases lay between the germline ends. Germline CDR1 and CDR2: SGHRS and YFSETQ. CDR3 coding DNA: TGCGCCAGCAGCTTGGTAGCGACTTTCACAGATACGCAGTATTTT. This translates into CASSLVATFTDTQYF.

The rearrangement links TRBV11-2 to TRBJ2-7; unclear D gene. The CDR3 runs to 15 residues. Trimming stripped 5 bases from V and 5 bases from J, with 19 bases between. The germline CDR1 and CDR2 sequences are SGHAT and FQNNGV. CDR3 nucleotides: TGTGCCAGCAGCCTCCGATCGTTTGTCTTAAACGAGCAGTACTTC. Its protein is CASSLRSFVLNEQYF.

The chain links TRBV11-3 to TRBJ1-1; 7 positions agree with TRBD1. The CDR3 spans 14 residues. The ends lost 3 bases at V and 4 bases at J; junction bases unmatched: 5. Germline lookup yields CDR1 SGHNT and CDR2 YENEEA. CDR3 residues: CASSFVRGPTEAFF. In DNA form, the CDR3 reads TGTGCCAGCAGCTTTGTAAGGGGGCCCACTGAAGCTTTCTTT. The entire variable domain, with the rest obtained from reference TRBV11-3 and TRBJ1-1, is as follows: EAGVVQSPRYKIIEKKQPVAFWCNPISGHNTLYWYLQNLGQGPELLIRYENEEAVDDSQLPKDRFSAERLKGVDSTLKIQPAELGDSAVYLCASSFVRGPTEAFFGQGTRLTVV.

The V gene is TRBV20-1, the J gene TRBJ1-2, with unresolved D. The germline CDR1 and CDR2 sequences are DFQATT and SNEGSKA (reference sequence). The CDR3 is 11 residues long. V lost 5 bases, J lost 8 bases, and 12 bases lay in between. The CDR3 region has the DNA TGCAGTGCTGGACTGGGAAACGGCTACACCTTC. It specifies CSAGLGNGYTF.

The rearrangement uses TRBV5-5 and TRBJ2-7, with 8 bases that match TRBD1. The CDR3 extends over 14 amino acids. The V segment lost 2 bases and the J segment 6 bases; nucleotides outside the gene matches: 7. Germline V gene sequence: CDR1 SGHKS, CDR2 YYEKEE (reference sequence). The DNA of the CDR3 is TGTGCCAGCAGCTTCTGGGACAGGCAAAGCGAGCAGTACTTC. Residues: CASSFWDRQSEQYF.

This chain links TRBV11-3 with TRBJ1-1, with D hard to call. This CDR3 is built from 14 residues. Germline CDR1 SGHNT, CDR2 YENEEA. V was cut by 1 base and J by 1 base, with 7 bases left in between. The DNA of the CDR3 is TGTGCCAGCAGCTTAGGGGCAGCGAACACTGAAGCTTTCTTT. As protein: CASSLGAANTEAFF.

The gene calls are TRBV30 and TRBJ2-6, with D perhaps TRBD2 (5 bases). Germline loops: CDR1 GTSNPN, CDR2 SVGIG (reference sequence). V lost 1 base to trimming and J lost 4 bases, with 8 bases between them. The CDR3 is 14 amino acids. CDR3 in DNA: TGTGCCTGGAGTGGGGAGCCCGGGGCCAACGTCCTGACTTTC. Protein: CAWSGEPGANVLTF.

The chain couples TRBV25-1 to TRBJ2-4; the match to TRBD2 covers 10 bases. Looked up from germline, CDR1 is MGHDK and CDR2 is SYGVNS. The CDR3 is made up of 14 amino acids. V was clipped by 6 bases and J by 6 bases; unmatched bases: 5. The CDR3 nucleotides read TGTGCCAGCAGCGTAGCGGGAGGACGAAACATTCAGTACTTC. It translates to CASSVAGGRNIQYF. Together with reference TRBV25-1 and TRBJ2-4, the CDR3 gives the full variable domain: EADIYQTPRYLVIGTGKKITLECSQTMGHDKMYWYQQDPGMELHLIHYSYGVNSTEKGDLSSESTVSRIRTEHFPLTLESARPSHTSQYLCASSVAGGRNIQYFGAGTRLSVL.

The rearrangement links TRBV10-2 to TRBJ2-7; D is unresolved. Per the germline V gene, CDR1 is WSHSY and CDR2 is SAAADI. The CDR3 length is 14 residues. V lost 2 bases, J lost 6 bases, and 14 bases lay in between. The CDR3 spells CASSEPGVGFEQYF. CDR3 nucleotides: TGCGCCAGCAGTGAGCCTGGAGTCGGGTTCGAGCAGTACTTC.